This T cell receptor (beta chain) was sequenced in a study of cytomegalovirus exposure and HLA in healthy donors. To note about this clone: The antigen is undetermined.

Findings and limits, study-wide: TCR beta chain V- and J-gene trimming was linked, in a later analysis, to a missense variant in DCLRE1C. The study had only CMV serostatus as immune exposure information.

PCR used 60 Vbeta primers and 13 Jbeta primers. Clones were read by immunoSEQ multiplex PCR, and TCRdb kept only the in-frame ones, dropping some. The table shows 100,000 or so clones, with about three quarters occurring only once. Sequencing used PBMCs. This receptor was obtained from a male donor in good health and CMV-seropositive.

The CDR3 loop is CSVSSAEETQYF. DNA of the CDR3: TGCAGCGTTTCAAGCGCAGAAGAGACCCAGTACTTC. The chain has TRBV29-1 and TRBJ2-5, with D unresolved. From germline, CDR1 is SQVTM and CDR2 ANQGSEA. The CDR3 has 12 residues. V was pared by 5 bases and J by 3 bases, with 10 bases between.